This T cell receptor (beta chain) appears in the sequencing data of a study of OX40 agonist ivuxolimab in advanced cancers. Findings and caveats of the study: Antigen specificity remained undetermined for the expanded peripheral T cells. Doses of 0.1 to 3.0 mg/kg were accompanied by clonal expansion of CD4+ and CD8+ blood T cells by week 6. Researchers report that CD8+ T cells had, on average, more expanded clones than CD4+.

This clone came up a few times. Antigen: not known. TCRdb's table, derived via immunoSEQ multiplex PCR, lists solely in-frame clones and lacks some. The sample carries fewer than 85,000 clones, 90% recorded once. The TCR sequence derives from an adult with an advanced solid tumor such as melanoma, head and neck, liver or kidney cancer. Sample: CD4+ or CD8+ T cells sorted from blood, taken in a trial of the OX40 agonist ivuxolimab.

CDR3 sequence: CSVEDGPGTQYF. The CDR3 DNA reads TGCAGCGTTGAAGATGGCCCGGGGACCCAGTACTTC. This chain joins TRBV29-1 and TRBJ2-5; D ambiguous. CDR3 length: 12 amino acids. The V gene's germline CDR1 is SQVTM and CDR2 ANQGSEA. Trimming stripped 0 bases from V and 7 bases from J, with 9 bases between.